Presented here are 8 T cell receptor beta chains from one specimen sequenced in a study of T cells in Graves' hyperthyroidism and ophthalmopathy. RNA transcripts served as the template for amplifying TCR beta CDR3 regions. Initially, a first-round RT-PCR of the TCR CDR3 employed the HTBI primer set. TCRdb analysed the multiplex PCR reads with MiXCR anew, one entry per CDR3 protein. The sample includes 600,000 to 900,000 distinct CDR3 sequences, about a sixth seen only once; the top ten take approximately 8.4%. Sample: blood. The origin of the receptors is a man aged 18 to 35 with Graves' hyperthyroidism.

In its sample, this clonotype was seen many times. This CDR3 reads CASSPGQSSTDTQYF. The CDR3 DNA sequence: TGTGCCAGCAGTCCAGGACAGAGTAGCACAGATACGCAGTATTTT. The gene calls are TRBV12-3 or TRBV12-4 and TRBJ2-3, with TRBD1 as a possible D gene (6 bases). V lost 5 bases, J lost 0 bases, and 12 bases lay in between. CDR3 length: 15 amino acids.

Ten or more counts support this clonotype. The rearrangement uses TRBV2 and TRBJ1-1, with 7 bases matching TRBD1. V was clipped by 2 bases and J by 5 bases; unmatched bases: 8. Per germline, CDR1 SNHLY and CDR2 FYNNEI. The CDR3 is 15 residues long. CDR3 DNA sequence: TGTGCCAGCAGTGAATCAGGCAGGGGGAAGACTGAAGCTTTCTTT. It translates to CASSESGRGKTEAFF.

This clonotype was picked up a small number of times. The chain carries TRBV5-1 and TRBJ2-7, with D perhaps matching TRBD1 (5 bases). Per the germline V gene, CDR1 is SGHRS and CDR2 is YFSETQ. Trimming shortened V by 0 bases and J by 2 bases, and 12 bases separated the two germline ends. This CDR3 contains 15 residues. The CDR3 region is CASSLDSRQTYEQYF. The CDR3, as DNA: TGCGCCAGCAGCTTGGATTCGAGACAGACCTACGAGCAGTACTTC.

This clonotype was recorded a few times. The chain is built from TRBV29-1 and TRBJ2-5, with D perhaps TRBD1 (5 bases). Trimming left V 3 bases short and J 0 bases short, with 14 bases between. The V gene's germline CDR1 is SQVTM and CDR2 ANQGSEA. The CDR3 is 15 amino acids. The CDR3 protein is CSVDPSEGDQETQYF. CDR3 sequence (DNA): TGCAGCGTTGACCCCTCCGAAGGGGACCAAGAGACCCAGTACTTC.

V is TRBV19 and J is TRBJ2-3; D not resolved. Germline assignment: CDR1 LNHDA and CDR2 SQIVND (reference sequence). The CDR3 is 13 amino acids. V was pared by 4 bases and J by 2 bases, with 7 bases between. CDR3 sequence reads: CASSSRFTDTQYF. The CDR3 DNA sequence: TGTGCCAGTAGTAGCAGGTTCACAGATACGCAGTATTTT.

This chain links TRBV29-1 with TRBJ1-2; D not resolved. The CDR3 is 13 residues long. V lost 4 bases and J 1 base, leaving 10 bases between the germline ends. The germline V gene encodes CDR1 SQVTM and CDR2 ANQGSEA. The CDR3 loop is CSVGQRINYGYTF. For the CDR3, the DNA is TGCAGCGTTGGGCAGCGGATTAACTATGGCTACACCTTC. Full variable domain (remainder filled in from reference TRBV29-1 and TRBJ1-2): SAVISQKPSRDICQRGTSLTIQCQVDSQVTMMFWYRQQPGQSLTLIATANQGSEATYESGFVIDKFPISRPNLTFSTLTVSNMSPEDSSIYLCSVGQRINYGYTFGSGTRLTVV.

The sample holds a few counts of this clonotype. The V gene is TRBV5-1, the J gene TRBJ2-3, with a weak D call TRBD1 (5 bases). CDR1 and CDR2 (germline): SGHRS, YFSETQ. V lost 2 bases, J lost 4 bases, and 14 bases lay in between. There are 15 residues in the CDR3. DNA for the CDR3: TGCGCCAGCAGCTTAGGGGCTGGCCTCTCAGATACGCAGTATTTT. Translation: CASSLGAGLSDTQYF.

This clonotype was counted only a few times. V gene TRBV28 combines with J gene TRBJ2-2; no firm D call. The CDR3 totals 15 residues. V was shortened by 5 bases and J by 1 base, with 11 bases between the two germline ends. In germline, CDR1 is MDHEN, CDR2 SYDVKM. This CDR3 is CASSPSPENTGELFF. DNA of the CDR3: TGTGCCAGCAGTCCCTCCCCGGAGAACACCGGGGAGCTGTTTTTT.